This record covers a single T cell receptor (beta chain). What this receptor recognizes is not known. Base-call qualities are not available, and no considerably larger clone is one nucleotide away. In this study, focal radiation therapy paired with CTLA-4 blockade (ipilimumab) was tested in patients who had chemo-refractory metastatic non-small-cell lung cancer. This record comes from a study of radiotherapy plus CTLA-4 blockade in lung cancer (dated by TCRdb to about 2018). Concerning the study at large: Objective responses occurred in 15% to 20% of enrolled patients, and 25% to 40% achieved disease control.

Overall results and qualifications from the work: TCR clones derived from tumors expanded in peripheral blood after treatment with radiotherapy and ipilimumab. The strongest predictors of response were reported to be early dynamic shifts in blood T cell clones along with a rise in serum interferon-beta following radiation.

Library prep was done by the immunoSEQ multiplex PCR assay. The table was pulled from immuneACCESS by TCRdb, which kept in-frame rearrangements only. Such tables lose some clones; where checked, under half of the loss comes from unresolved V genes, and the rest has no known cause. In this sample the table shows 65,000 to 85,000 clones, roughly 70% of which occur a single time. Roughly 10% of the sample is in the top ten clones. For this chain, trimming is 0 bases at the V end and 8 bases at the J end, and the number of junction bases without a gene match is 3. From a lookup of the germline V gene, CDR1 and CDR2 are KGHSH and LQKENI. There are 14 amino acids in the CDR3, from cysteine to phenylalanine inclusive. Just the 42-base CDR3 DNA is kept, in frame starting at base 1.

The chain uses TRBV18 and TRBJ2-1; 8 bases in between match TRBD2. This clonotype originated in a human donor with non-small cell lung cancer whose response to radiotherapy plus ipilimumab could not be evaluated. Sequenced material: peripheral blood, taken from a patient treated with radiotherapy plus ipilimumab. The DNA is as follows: TGTGCCAGCTCACCACCGGGACTAGTGGATGAGCAGTTCTTC. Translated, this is CASSPPGLVDEQFF.